This entry concerns a single T cell receptor (beta chain). Its antigen is currently unknown. Sequencing used immunoSEQ multiplex PCR; TCRdb keeps in-frame clones, though not all of them. Among 50,000 to 65,000 clones listed, roughly 80% were seen once. Time point of the sample: blood 4 weeks post-SBRT, at nephrectomy. The treatment denotes: 15 Gy SBRT to primary tumor, nephrectomy 4 weeks later. Nephrectomy followed 15 Gy stereotactic body radiation by 4 weeks. Serial blood draws occurred at baseline and 2 and 4 weeks post-SBRT. The patient's renal cell carcinoma had clear cell pathology. Trimming cost V 1 base and J 7 bases, with 19 bases left between them. CDR1 is SGHNT and CDR2 is YYREEE in the germline V gene (reference sequence). The CDR3 covers 16 residues. These data belong to a study of radiation and T cells in renal cell carcinoma. Findings and limits, study-wide: In blood, top tumor clones expanded by 2 weeks, shrinking by 4.

The J gene is TRBJ2-3, the V gene TRBV5-4; D assignment may be TRBD1 or TRBD2 (5 bases each). The specimen comprised blood, sampled from a patient whose treatment included radiotherapy and nephrectomy. The sequence was obtained from a man aged 60 to 69 with renal cell carcinoma. The DNA for the CDR3 is TGTGCCAGCAGCTTGCAAAAAACTAGGGACCTTAATACGCAGTATTTT. Translated, it gives CASSLQKTRDLNTQYF.